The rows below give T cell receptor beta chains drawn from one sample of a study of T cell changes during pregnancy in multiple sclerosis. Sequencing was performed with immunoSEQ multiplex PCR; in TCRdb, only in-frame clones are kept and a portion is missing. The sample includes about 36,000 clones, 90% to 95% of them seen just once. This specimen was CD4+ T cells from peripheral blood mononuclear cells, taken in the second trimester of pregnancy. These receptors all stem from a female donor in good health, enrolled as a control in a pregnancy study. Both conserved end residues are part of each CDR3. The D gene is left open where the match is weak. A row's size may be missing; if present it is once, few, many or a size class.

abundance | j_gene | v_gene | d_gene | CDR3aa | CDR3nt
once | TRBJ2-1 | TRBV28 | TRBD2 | CASSSTGREGEQFF | TGTGCCAGCAGTTCCACTGGGCGGGAGGGTGAGCAGTTCTTC
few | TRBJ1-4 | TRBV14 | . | CASSPSQGLATNEKLFF | TGTGCCAGCAGCCCGTCGCAGGGGCTTGCAACTAATGAAAAACTGTTTTTT
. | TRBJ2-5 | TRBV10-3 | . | CAIRTSYQETQYF | TGTGCCATCAGGACTTCGTACCAAGAGACCCAGTACTTC
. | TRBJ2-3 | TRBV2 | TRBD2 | CASRRLAETDTQYF | TGTGCCAGCAGACGACTAGCGGAGACAGATACGCAGTATTTT
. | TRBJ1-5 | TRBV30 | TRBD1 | CAWAGQGNQPQHF | TGTGCCTGGGCGGGACAGGGTAATCAGCCCCAGCATTTT
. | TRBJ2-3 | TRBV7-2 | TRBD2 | CASSLAPSGGTADTQYF | TGTGCCAGCAGCTTAGCCCCTAGCGGGGGGACTGCAGATACGCAGTATTTT
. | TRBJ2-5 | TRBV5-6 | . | CASSLTVAETQYF | TGTGCCAGCAGCTTGACCGTAGCTGAGACCCAGTACTTC
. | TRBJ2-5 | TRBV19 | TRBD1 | CASSRTGKETQYF | TGTGCCAGTAGTCGGACAGGGAAAGAGACCCAGTACTTC
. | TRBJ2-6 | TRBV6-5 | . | CASSLSGANVLTF | TGTGCCAGCAGCCTATCTGGGGCCAACGTCCTGACTTTC
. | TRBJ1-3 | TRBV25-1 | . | CASRSPGVGNTIYF | TGTGCCAGCAGATCCCCCGGGGTAGGAAACACCATATATTTT
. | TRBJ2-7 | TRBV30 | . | CASRKTYEQYF | TGTGCCTCCAGAAAAACCTACGAGCAGTACTTC
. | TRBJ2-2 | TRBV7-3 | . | CASSNQPRGTGELFF | TGTGCCAGCAGCAACCAACCCCGAGGGACCGGGGAGCTGTTTTTT